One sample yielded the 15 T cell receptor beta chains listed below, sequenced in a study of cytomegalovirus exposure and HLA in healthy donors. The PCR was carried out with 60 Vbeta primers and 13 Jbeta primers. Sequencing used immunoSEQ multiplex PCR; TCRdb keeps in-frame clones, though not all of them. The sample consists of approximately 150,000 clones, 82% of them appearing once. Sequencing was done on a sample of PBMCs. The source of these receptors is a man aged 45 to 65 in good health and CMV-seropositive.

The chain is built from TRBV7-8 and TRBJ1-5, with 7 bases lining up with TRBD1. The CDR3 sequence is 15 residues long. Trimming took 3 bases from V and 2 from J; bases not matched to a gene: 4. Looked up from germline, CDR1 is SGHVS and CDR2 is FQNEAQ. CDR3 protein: CASSLTGYRNQPQHF. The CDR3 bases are TGTGCCAGCAGCTTGACAGGGTATCGCAATCAGCCCCAGCATTTT.

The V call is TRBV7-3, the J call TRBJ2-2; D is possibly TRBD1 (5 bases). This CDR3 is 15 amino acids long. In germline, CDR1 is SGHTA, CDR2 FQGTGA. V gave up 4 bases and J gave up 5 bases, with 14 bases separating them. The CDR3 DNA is TGTGCCAGCAGCTCATCAAGGGGCGGTACCGGGGAGCTGTTTTTT. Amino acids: CASSSSRGGTGELFF. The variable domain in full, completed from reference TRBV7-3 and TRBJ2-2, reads GAGVSQTPSNKVTEKGKYVELRCDPISGHTALYWYRQSLGQGPEFLIYFQGTGAADDSGLPNDRFFAVRPEGSVSTLKIQRTERGDSAVYLCASSSSRGGTGELFFGEGSRLTVL.

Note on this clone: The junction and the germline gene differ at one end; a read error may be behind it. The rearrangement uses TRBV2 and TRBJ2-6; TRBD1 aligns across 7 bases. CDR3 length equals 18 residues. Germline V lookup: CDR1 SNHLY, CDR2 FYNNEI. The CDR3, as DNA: TGTGCCAGCGGAAGGGACAGCGCTGGAGTATCTGGGGCCAACGGCCTGACTTTC. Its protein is CASGRDSAGVSGANGLTF. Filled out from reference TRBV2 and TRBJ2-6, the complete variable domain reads EPEVTQTPSHQVTQMGQEVILRCVPISNHLYFYWYRQILGQKVEFLVSFYNNEISEKSEIFDDQFSVERPDGSNFTLKIRSTKLEDSAMYFCASGRDSAGVSGANGLTFGAGSRLTVL.

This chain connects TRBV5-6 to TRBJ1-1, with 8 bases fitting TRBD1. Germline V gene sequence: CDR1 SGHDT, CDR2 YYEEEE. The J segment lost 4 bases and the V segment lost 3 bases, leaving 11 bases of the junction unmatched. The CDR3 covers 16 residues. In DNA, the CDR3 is TGTGCCAGCAGCTCCCGGGACAGGTTCGTGCGCACTGAAGCTTTCTTT. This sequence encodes CASSSRDRFVRTEAFF.

CDR3 nucleotide sequence: TGTGCCAGCTCACTTACCGGGACTGGATCGTTCTTC. This translates into CASSLTGTGSFF. This chain connects TRBV18 to TRBJ2-1; maybe TRBD2 (6 bases). This CDR3 has 12 amino acids. V lost 4 bases to trimming and J lost 15 bases, with 16 bases between them. In germline, CDR1 is KGHSH, CDR2 LQKENI.

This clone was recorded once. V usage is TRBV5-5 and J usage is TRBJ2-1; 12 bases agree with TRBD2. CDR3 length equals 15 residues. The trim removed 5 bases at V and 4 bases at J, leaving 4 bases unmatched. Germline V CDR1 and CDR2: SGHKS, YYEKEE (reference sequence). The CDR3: CASSATSGGYNEQFF. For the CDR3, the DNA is TGTGCCAGCAGTGCAACTAGCGGGGGGTACAATGAGCAGTTCTTC.

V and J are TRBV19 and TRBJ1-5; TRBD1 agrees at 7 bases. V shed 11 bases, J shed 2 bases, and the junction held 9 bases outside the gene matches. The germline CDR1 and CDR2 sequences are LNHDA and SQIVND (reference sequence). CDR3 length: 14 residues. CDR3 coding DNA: TGTGCCTGTGCGGCAGACAGGGGCAATCAGCCCCAGCATTTT. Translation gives CACAADRGNQPQHF.

The CDR3 DNA sequence: TGTGCCAGCAGCTATCTGGGGCCAAGCTACGAGCAGTACTTC. Translation: CASSYLGPSYEQYF. The chain uses TRBV6-6 and TRBJ2-7, with D possibly matching TRBD1 (5 bases). From germline, CDR1 is MNHNY and CDR2 SVGAGI (reference sequence). This CDR3 comprises 14 residues. The germline V and J ends were trimmed by 6 bases and 3 bases, with 15 bases remaining between them.

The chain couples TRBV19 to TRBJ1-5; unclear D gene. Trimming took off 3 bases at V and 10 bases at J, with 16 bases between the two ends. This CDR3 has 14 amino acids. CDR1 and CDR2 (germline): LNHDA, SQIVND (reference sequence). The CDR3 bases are TGTGCCAGTAGTATCTACCAGGCCGACGGTCCCCAGCATTTT. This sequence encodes CASSIYQADGPQHF.

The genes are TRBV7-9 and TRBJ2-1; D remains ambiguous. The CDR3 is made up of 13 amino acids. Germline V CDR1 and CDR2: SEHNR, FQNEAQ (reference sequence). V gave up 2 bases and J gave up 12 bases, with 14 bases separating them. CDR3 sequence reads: CASSLSSSGVQFF. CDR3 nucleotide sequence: TGTGCCAGCAGCTTAAGTAGCTCGGGTGTGCAGTTCTTC. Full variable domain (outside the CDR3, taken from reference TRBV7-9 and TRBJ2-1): DTGVSQNPRHKITKRGQNVTFRCDPISEHNRLYWYRQTLGQGPEFLTYFQNEAQLEKSRLLSDRFSAERPKGSFSTLEIQRTEQGDSAMYLCASSLSSSGVQFFGPGTRLTVL.

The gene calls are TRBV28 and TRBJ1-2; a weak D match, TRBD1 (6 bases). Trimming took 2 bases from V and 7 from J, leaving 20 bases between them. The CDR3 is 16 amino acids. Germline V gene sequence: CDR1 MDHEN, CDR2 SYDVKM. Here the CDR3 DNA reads TGTGCCAGCAGTTTAGTGAAGGGAGCAGGGGTCGGTGGCTACACCTTC. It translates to CASSLVKGAGVGGYTF.

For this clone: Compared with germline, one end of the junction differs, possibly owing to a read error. The CDR3 DNA reads TGTGCCGGCAGCCCGAGCCGGGGTACGCAGTATTTT. This sequence encodes CAGSPSRGTQYF. V usage is TRBV7-3 and J usage is TRBJ2-3, with a weak D call TRBD2 (5 bases). The CDR3 is 12 residues long. Germline lookup yields CDR1 SGHTA and CDR2 FQGTGA.

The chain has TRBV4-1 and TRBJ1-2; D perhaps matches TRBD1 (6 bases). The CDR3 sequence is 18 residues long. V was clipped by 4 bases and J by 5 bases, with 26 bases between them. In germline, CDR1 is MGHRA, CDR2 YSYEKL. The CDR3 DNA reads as TGCGCCAGCAGCCCGGGGTTTTCGGGACACACGTCCGCGTATGGCTACACCTTC. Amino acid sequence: CASSPGFSGHTSAYGYTF.

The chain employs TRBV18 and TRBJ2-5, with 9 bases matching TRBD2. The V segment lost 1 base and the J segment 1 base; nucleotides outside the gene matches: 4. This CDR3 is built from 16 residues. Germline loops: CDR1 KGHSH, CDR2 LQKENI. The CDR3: CASSPRSGRAQETQYF. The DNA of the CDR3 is TGTGCCAGCTCACCACGTAGCGGGAGAGCCCAAGAGACCCAGTACTTC. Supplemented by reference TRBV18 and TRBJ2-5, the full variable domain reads NAGVMQNPRHLVRRRGQEARLRCSPMKGHSHVYWYRQLPEEGLKFMVYLQKENIIDESGMPKERFSAEFPKEGPSILRIQQVVRGDSAAYFCASSPRSGRAQETQYFGPGTRLLVL.

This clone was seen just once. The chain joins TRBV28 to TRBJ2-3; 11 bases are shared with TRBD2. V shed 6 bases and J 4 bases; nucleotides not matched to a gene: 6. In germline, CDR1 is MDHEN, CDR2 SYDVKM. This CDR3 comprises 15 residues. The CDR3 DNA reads TGTGCCAGCAGCATTAGCGGGAGGGCATCAGATACGCAGTATTTT. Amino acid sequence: CASSISGRASDTQYF.